Each of the 15 T cell receptor beta chains below was sequenced from the same sample in a study of graft-versus-host responses after intestinal transplantation. The data were produced by immunoSEQ multiplex PCR, yet TCRdb's version contains in-frame clones alone and is incomplete. The sample has some 76,000 clones, around 87% seen once. Their cognate antigens are unknown. The sequencing here drew on unstimulated CD8+ T cells sorted from spleen or lymph node cells, taken before transplant. The receptor source for this set is a human donor who was the organ donor for an intestinal transplant.

Only a few counts were recorded for this clone. The chain has TRBV7-2 and TRBJ1-2, with a tentative D call TRBD1 (6 bases). This CDR3 comprises 13 residues. Per the germline V gene, CDR1 is SGHTA and CDR2 is FQGNSA. The V and J ends lost 7 bases and 7 bases respectively, with 16 bases between them. CDR3 protein: CASNPMEGGGYTF. CDR3 nucleotides: TGTGCCAGCAACCCCATGGAGGGGGGTGGCTACACCTTC.

The V and J genes are TRBV7-8 and TRBJ1-4; D is uncertain. The CDR3 runs 15 residues. V shed 5 bases and J shed 1 base, with 11 bases lying between them. CDR1 is SGHVS, CDR2 FQNEAQ, per germline. In DNA form, the CDR3 reads TGTGCCAGCAGCCTGGACGATAGAACTAATGAAAAACTGTTTTTT. It encodes CASSLDDRTNEKLFF. Full variable domain (remainder filled in from reference TRBV7-8 and TRBJ1-4): GAGVSQSPRYKVAKRGQDVALRCDPISGHVSLFWYQQALGQGPEFLTYFQNEAQLDKSGLPSDRFFAERPEGSVSTLKIQRTQQEDSAVYLCASSLDDRTNEKLFFGSGTQLSVL.

This clone turned up a few times. This chain connects TRBV6-1 to TRBJ1-6; D call uncertain. This CDR3 is 15 amino acids long. Looked up from germline, CDR1 is MNHNS and CDR2 is SASEGT. Trimming pared 2 bases from V and 7 bases from J, leaving 12 bases between. The CDR3 reads CASSEREDGNSPLHF. Written as DNA, the CDR3 is TGTGCCAGCAGTGAAAGGGAGGACGGCAATTCACCCCTCCACTTT.

The rearrangement joins TRBV5-6 to TRBJ2-7; D remains ambiguous. CDR3 size: 13 residues. The V gene lost 3 bases and the J gene lost 4 bases, with 11 bases spanning the gap. Germline values: CDR1 SGHDT, CDR2 YYEEEE. Here the CDR3 reads CASSSFGYYEQYF. In nucleotides, the CDR3 is TGTGCCAGCAGCTCCTTTGGGTATTACGAGCAGTACTTC.

The genes are TRBV9 and TRBJ2-2; D ambiguous. The V gene's germline CDR1 is SGDLS and CDR2 YYNGEE. Trimming cost V 0 bases and J 5 bases, with 5 bases left between them. The CDR3 is 13 residues long. The CDR3 nucleotides read TGTGCCAGCAGCGTAGGGAGAACCGGGGAGCTGTTTTTT. This translates into CASSVGRTGELFF.

The rearrangement uses TRBV2 and TRBJ2-5; a weak D match, TRBD1 (6 bases). V was shortened by 6 bases and J by 4 bases, with 15 bases between the two germline ends. This CDR3 is 14 amino acids long. Per the germline V gene, CDR1 is SNHLY and CDR2 is FYNNEI. The CDR3, as DNA: TGTGCCAGCAGATTCACAGGGAGTCGAGAGACCCAGTACTTC. It translates to CASRFTGSRETQYF.

The chain links TRBV4-1 to TRBJ1-5; D gene unclear. Germline V lookup: CDR1 MGHRA, CDR2 YSYEKL. The CDR3 spans 12 residues. The germline V and J ends were trimmed by 1 base and 5 bases, with 3 bases remaining between them. The CDR3, as DNA: TGCGCCAGCAGCCAAGGGGATCAGCCCCAGCATTTT. Protein: CASSQGDQPQHF.

The chain has TRBV4-1 and TRBJ2-2; 7 bases are shared with TRBD2. The germline V gene has CDR1 MGHRA and CDR2 YSYEKL. Losses at the gene ends were 0 bases for V and 6 bases for J; bases not matched to a gene: 7. This CDR3 spans 16 amino acids. The CDR3 sequence is CASSQDGGGGAGELFF. The CDR3 nucleotides are TGCGCCAGCAGCCAAGATGGGGGGGGAGGCGCCGGGGAGCTGTTTTTT.

The chain links TRBV11-1 to TRBJ2-1; 9 bases fit TRBD2. The CDR3 extends over 14 amino acids. Germline values: CDR1 SGHAT, CDR2 FQDESV (reference sequence). The J segment lost 6 bases and the V segment lost 6 bases, leaving 6 bases of the junction unmatched. CDR3 in amino acids: CASRSRGGGNEQFF. CDR3 nucleotide sequence: TGTGCCAGCAGGAGTCGCGGGGGGGGCAATGAGCAGTTCTTC.

The chain joins TRBV4-2 to TRBJ2-3; 9 positions match TRBD2. The CDR3 has 16 amino acids. Germline V CDR1 and CDR2: LGHNA, YNFKEQ. The junction had 6 bases not matched to a gene; V was cut back by 1 base and J by 4 bases. CDR3 loop: CASSQAARGGPDTQYF. The CDR3, as DNA: TGTGCCAGCAGCCAAGCGGCGCGGGGGGGCCCAGATACGCAGTATTTT.

This chain links TRBV5-1 with TRBJ1-1; 9 positions agree with TRBD1. Per the germline V gene, CDR1 is SGHRS and CDR2 is YFSETQ. The CDR3 sequence is 14 residues long. The junction had 1 base not matched to a gene; V was cut back by 3 bases and J by 1 base. The CDR3 DNA follows: TGCGCCAGCAGCTCGGGACAGGGGAACACTGAAGCTTTCTTT. It is translated as CASSSGQGNTEAFF.

The rearrangement joins TRBV28 to TRBJ1-5; a possible D gene is TRBD1 (6 bases). The CDR3 totals 17 residues. V was shortened by 2 bases and J by 1 base, with 15 bases between the two germline ends. The germline gives CDR1 MDHEN, CDR2 SYDVKM. The CDR3, as DNA: TGTGCCAGCAGTTTAAGGGGGGGCGGTACGAGCAATCAGCCCCAGCATTTT. It codes for CASSLRGGGTSNQPQHF.

This chain connects TRBV4-1 to TRBJ1-2, with 8 bases identical to TRBD1. Germline values: CDR1 MGHRA, CDR2 YSYEKL. This CDR3 spans 15 amino acids. The V gene end was trimmed by 3 bases and the J gene end by 7 bases; junction bases not matched to a gene: 10. CDR3 nucleotides: TGCGCCAGCAGCCATTGGACAGGGTATGTGGGTGGCTACACCTTC. Protein product: CASSHWTGYVGGYTF.

The rearrangement links TRBV9 to TRBJ2-5; a possible D gene is TRBD1 (6 bases). Germline values: CDR1 SGDLS, CDR2 YYNGEE. This CDR3 spans 17 amino acids. Trimming shortened V by 3 bases and J by 0 bases, and 18 bases separated the two germline ends. The CDR3 sequence is CASSAKQGEVDQETQYF. The CDR3 nucleotides are TGTGCCAGCAGCGCGAAACAGGGAGAGGTAGACCAAGAGACCCAGTACTTC.

The rearrangement joins TRBV7-2 to TRBJ2-3; D may be TRBD2 (6 bases). Per germline, CDR1 SGHTA and CDR2 FQGNSA. This CDR3 contains 15 residues. V lost 6 bases and J 0 bases, leaving 13 bases between the germline ends. Here the CDR3 reads CASRSLAFSTDTQYF. The DNA for the CDR3 is TGTGCCAGCAGGTCGCTAGCGTTTAGCACAGATACGCAGTATTTT.